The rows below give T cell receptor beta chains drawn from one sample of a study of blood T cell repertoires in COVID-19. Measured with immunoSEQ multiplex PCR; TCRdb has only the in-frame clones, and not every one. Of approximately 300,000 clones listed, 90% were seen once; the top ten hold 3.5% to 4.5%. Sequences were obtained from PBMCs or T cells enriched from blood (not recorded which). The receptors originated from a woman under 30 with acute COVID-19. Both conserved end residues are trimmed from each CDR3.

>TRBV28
ASLPGQTNNEQF
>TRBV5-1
ASSSLATRTDTQY
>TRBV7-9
ASSSRDRDQPQH
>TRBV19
ASSPGQGPNYGYT
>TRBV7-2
ASSTGGASYGYT
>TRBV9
ASSVGAGLSSTDTQY
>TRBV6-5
ASAQGNEQY
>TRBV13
ASSLGAPSNTGELF
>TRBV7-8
ASSLTRTTGDQPQH
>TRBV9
ASSVGASGSTDTQY
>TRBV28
ASGTGGYGNTIY
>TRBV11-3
ASSHSGKGELF
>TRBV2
ASSEGRLNTGELF
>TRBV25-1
ASSARGGNTQY
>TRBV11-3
ASSLTGLVHEQY
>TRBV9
ASSVGSGGSYNEQF
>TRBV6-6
ASSSQSPGQGALDEKLF
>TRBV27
ASSLRTGRRDEQF
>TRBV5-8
ASSFPGQGTNTGELF
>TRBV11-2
ASGAGVTGELF
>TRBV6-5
ASRFTADNSPLH
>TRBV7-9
ASSLPGGLNEKLF
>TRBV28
ASSLMGQGFGNEKLF
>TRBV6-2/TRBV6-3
ASSYGLAGDTDTQY
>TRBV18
ASSPSVAVNTGELF
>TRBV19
ASSINGGQPQH